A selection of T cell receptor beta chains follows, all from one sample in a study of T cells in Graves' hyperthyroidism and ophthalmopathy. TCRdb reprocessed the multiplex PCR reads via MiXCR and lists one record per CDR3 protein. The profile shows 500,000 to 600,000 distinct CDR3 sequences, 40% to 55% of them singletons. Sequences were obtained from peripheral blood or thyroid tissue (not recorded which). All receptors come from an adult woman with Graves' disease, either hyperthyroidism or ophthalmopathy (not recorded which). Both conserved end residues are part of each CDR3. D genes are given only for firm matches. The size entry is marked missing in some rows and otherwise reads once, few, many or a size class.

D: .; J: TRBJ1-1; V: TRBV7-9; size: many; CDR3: CASSQQDVNTEAFF; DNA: TGTGCCAGCAGCCAACAGGACGTGAACACTGAAGCTTTCTTT
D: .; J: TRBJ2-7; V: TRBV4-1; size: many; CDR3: CASSQVLDSYEQYF; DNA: TGCGCCAGCAGCCAAGTGTTGGACTCCTACGAGCAGTACTTC
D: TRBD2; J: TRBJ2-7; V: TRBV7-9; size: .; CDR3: CASSEAPGLAYEQYF; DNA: TGTGCCAGCAGTGAAGCTCCTGGACTAGCGTACGAGCAGTACTTC
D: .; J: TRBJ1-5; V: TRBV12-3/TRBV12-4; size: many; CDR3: CASSSGRDQPQHF; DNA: TGCGCCAGCAGTTCAGGGAGGGATCAGCCCCAGCATTTT
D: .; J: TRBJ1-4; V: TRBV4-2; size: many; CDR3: CASSQDLNSNEKLFF; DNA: TGTGCCAGCAGCCAAGATCTGAACAGTAATGAAAAACTGTTTTTT
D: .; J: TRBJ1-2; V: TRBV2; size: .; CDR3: CASSEGQGSIYGYTF; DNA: TGTGCCAGCAGTGAAGGGCAGGGTTCTATCTATGGCTACACCTTC
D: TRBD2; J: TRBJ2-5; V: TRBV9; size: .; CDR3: CASSVGGLAGGPRETQYF; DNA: TGTGCCAGCAGCGTAGGAGGGCTAGCGGGAGGGCCGAGAGAGACCCAGTACTTC
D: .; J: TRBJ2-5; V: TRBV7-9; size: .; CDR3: CASSSHNLQETQYF; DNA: TGTGCCAGCAGCTCCCACAATCTTCAAGAGACCCAGTACTTC
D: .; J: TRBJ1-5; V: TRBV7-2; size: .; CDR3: CASSLRERGDGNQPQHF; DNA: TGTGCCAGCAGCTTAAGGGAAAGGGGTGACGGCAATCAGCCCCAGCATTTT
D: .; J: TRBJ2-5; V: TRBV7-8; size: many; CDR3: CASSLGGEETQYF; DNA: TGTGCCAGCAGCTTAGGAGGGGAGGAGACCCAGTACTTC
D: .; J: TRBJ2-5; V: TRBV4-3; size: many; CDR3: CASSQDQGRQETQYF; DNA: TGCGCCAGCAGCCAAGATCAAGGGAGACAAGAGACCCAGTACTTC
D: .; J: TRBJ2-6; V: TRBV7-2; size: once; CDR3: CASRPGSSGANVLTF; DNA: TGTGCCAGCAGGCCGGGGAGCTCTGGGGCCAACGTCCTGACTTTC
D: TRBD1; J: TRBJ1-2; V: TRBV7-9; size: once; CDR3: CASSWSQGDDGHTF; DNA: TGTGCCAGCAGCTGGTCACAGGGGGACGATGGCCACACCTTC
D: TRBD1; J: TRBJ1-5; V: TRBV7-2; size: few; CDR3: CASSLAGTVNQPQHF; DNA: TGTGCCAGCAGCTTAGCCGGGACAGTAAATCAGCCCCAGCATTTT
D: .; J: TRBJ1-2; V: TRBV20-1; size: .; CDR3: CSARSAGWYTF; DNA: TGCAGTGCTAGAAGCGCAGGGTGGTACACCTTC
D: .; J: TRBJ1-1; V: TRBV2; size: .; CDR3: CASRATGANTEAFF; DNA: TGTGCCAGCAGGGCGACAGGAGCCAACACTGAAGCTTTCTTT
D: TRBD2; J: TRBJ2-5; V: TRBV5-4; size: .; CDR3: CASSLGGGRWETQYF; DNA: TGTGCCAGCAGCTTGGGAGGCGGGAGGTGGGAGACCCAGTACTTC
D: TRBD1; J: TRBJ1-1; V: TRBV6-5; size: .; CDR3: CASRLQGDTEAFF; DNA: TGTGCCAGCAGGCTACAGGGGGACACTGAAGCTTTCTTT
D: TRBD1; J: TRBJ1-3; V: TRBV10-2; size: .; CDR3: CASSDPAGTGINTIYF; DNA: TGCGCCAGCAGTGACCCGGCCGGGACAGGAATAAACACCATATATTTT
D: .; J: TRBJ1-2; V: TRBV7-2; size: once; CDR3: CASSSRTSDSYGYTF; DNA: TGTGCCAGCAGCTCACGTACCTCTGACAGCTATGGCTACACCTTC
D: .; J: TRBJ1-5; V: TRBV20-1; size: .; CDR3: CSAPLGGGRAQHF; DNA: TGCAGTGCCCCTCTGGGTGGCGGCAGGGCCCAGCATTTT
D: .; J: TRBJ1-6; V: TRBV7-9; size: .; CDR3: CASSEQSSYNSPLHF; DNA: TGTGCCAGCAGCGAACAGAGCTCCTATAATTCACCCCTCCACTTT
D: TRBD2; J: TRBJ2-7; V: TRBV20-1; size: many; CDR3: CSARWASGVSYEQYF; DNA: TGCAGTGCTCGATGGGCTAGCGGAGTTTCCTACGAGCAGTACTTC
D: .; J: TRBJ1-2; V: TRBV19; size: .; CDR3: CASSIRAGYTF; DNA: TGTGCCAGTAGTATTAGGGCCGGCTACACCTTC
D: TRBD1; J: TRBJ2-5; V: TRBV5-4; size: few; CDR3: CASSMGQGQPQYF; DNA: TGTGCCAGCAGCATGGGACAGGGGCAGCCCCAGTACTTC
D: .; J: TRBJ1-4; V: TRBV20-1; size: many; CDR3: CSARYDEKLFF; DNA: TGCAGTGCTAGATATGACGAAAAACTGTTTTTT
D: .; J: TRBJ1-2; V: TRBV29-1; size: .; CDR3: CSVQGFGYTF; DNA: TGCAGCGTACAGGGATTCGGCTACACCTTC
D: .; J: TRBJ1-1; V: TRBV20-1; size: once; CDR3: CSARDPAVMNTEAFF; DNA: TGCAGTGCTAGAGACCCAGCGGTAATGAACACTGAAGCTTTCTTT
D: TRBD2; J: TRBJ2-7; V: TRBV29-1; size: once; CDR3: CSLLSGRSSYEQYF; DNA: TGCAGCTTGTTGAGCGGGAGAAGCTCCTACGAGCAGTACTTC
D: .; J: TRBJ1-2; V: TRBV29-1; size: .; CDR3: CSVGSRQADTF; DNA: TGCAGCGTTGGAAGTCGACAGGCCGACACCTTC
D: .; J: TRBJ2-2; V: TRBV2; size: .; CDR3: CASSELGSWELFF; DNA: TGTGCCAGCAGTGAGTTGGGGTCCTGGGAGCTGTTTTTT
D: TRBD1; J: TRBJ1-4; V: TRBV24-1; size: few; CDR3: CATSDSRQGGEKLFF; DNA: TGTGCCACCAGTGATTCGCGACAGGGAGGCGAAAAACTGTTTTTT
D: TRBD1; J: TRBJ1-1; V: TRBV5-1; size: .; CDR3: CASSSPNRTGRGVMNTEAFF; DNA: TGCGCCAGCAGCTCGCCGAATAGGACAGGGAGGGGGGTAATGAACACTGAAGCTTTCTTT
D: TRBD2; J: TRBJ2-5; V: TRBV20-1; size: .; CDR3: CSANPRGQAPGTSGFAQYF; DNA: TGCAGTGCTAATCCCCGGGGACAGGCCCCCGGGACTAGCGGCTTTGCCCAGTACTTC
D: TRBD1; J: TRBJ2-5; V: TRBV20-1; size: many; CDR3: CSAKRQGPGTQYF; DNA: TGCAGTGCAAAGAGACAGGGTCCGGGGACCCAGTACTTC
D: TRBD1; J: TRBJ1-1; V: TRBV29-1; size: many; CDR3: CSVSRQGADTEAFF; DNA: TGCAGCGTTTCAAGACAGGGGGCAGACACTGAAGCTTTCTTT
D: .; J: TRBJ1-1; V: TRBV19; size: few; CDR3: CASSYRESAGTEAFF; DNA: TGTGCCAGTAGCTACAGGGAATCAGCGGGCACTGAAGCTTTCTTT
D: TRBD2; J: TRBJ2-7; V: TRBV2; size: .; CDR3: CASSLRDWGLAGAAARRYEQYF; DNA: TGTGCCAGCAGTTTGAGAGATTGGGGACTAGCGGGGGCTGCGGCTAGGAGGTACGAGCAGTACTTC
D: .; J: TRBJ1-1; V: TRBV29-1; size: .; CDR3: CSVYQTNTEAFF; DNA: TGCAGCGTTTATCAGACGAACACTGAAGCTTTCTTT
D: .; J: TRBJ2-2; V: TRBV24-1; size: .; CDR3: CATSDYTGELFF; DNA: TGTGCCACCAGTGATTACACCGGGGAGCTGTTTTTT
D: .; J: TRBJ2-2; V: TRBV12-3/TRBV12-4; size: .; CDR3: CASRSPRVGAHTGELFF; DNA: TGTGCCAGCAGGAGTCCCCGGGTGGGGGCCCACACCGGGGAGCTGTTTTTT
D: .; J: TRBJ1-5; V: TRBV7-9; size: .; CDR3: CASSQSDGGNQPQHF; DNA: TGTGCCAGCAGCCAATCGGACGGGGGAAATCAGCCCCAGCATTTT
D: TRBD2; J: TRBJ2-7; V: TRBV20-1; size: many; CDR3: CSARPGLADEQYF; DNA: TGCAGTGCTAGACCGGGACTAGCCGACGAGCAGTACTTC
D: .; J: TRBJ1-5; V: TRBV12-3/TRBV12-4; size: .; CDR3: CASSSTGSNQPEHF; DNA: TGTGCCAGCAGTTCGACAGGCTCCAATCAGCCCGAGCATTTT
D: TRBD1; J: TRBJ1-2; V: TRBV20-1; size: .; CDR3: CSAYRDRAAGGYTF; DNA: TGCAGTGCTTACCGGGACAGAGCGGCGGGGGGCTACACCTTC
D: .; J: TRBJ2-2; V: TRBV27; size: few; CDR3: CASSLSANTGELFF; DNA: TGTGCCAGCAGTCTCTCTGCGAACACCGGGGAGCTGTTTTTT
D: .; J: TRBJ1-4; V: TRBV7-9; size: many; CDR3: CASSQTGQRGEKLFF; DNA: TGTGCCAGCAGCCAGACAGGACAGAGAGGTGAAAAACTGTTTTTT
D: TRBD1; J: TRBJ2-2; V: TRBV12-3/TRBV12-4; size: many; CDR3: CASTAGGNTGELFF; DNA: TGTGCCAGCACCGCAGGGGGGAACACCGGGGAGCTGTTTTTT
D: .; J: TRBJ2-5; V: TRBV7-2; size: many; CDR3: CASSGSRWKETQYF; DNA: TGTGCCAGCAGCGGGAGCAGGTGGAAAGAGACCCAGTACTTC
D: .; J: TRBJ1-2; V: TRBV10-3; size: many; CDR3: CAISESWDNYGYTF; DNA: TGTGCCATCAGTGAGTCCTGGGATAACTATGGCTACACCTTC
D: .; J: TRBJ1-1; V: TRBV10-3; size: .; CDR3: CAISERAGVANTEAFF; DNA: TGTGCCATCAGTGAACGGGCAGGAGTAGCGAACACTGAAGCTTTCTTT
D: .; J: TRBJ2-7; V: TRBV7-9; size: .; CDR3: CASSPSHREAEQYF; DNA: TGTGCCAGCAGCCCCTCCCACAGGGAGGCCGAGCAGTACTTC